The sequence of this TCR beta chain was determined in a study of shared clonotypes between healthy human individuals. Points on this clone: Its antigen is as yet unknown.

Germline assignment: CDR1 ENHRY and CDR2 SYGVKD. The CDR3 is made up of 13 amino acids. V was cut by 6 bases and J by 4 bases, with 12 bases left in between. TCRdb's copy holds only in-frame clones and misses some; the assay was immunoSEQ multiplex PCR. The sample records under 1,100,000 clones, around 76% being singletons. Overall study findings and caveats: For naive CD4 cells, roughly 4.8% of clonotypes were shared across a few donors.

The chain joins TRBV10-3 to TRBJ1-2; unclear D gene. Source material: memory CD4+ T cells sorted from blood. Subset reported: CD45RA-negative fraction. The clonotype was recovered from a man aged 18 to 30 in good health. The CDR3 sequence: CAISMEGSYGYTF. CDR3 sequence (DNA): TGTGCCATCAGCATGGAAGGCTCCTATGGCTACACCTTC.